This T cell receptor (beta chain) was recorded in a study of cytomegalovirus exposure and HLA in healthy donors. Use of 60 Vbeta and 13 Jbeta primers characterized the PCR. Profiled with immunoSEQ multiplex PCR; TCRdb holds only in-frame clones, not every one. There are 100,000 to 150,000 clones in the sample; about 80% occur only once, and 3% to 4% lies in the top ten. Trimming took off 7 bases at V and 7 bases at J, with 13 bases between the two ends. The CDR3 contains 12 residues. Germline V gene data show CDR1 as SNHLY and CDR2 as FYNNEI. This clone has a single count. Material for sequencing was PBMCs. This TCR derives from a woman aged 40 to 50 in good health and CMV-seronegative. The V and J genes are TRBV2 and TRBJ1-2; D perhaps matches TRBD1 (5 bases). This CDR3 is CASKVREVGYTF. DNA for the CDR3: TGTGCCAGCAAGGTCAGGGAGGTTGGCTACACCTTC.